This note documents a single TCR beta chain sequence. The data derive from a study of response to subunit inactivated influenza vaccine. In TCRdb, the RT-PCR reads were re-called with MiXCR into one record per CDR3 protein. The sample records about 480,000 distinct CDR3 sequences, over 25% being singletons. The V gene lost 7 bases and the J gene lost 5 bases, with 15 bases spanning the gap. CDR1 is SGHTA, CDR2 FQGNSA, per germline. The CDR3 covers 13 residues. The receptor's source is a man between 45 and 60 years old who received an inactivated influenza vaccine. Sequences were derived from CD4+ T cells sorted from PBMCs, sampled 4 to 6 days after vaccination. V gene TRBV7-2 combines with J gene TRBJ2-7; D possibly uses TRBD1 or TRBD2 (6 bases each). The CDR3 sequence is CASTPNRGHEQYF. CDR3 bases: TGTGCCAGCACCCCAAATCGGGGGCACGAGCAGTACTTC.